Following are 18 T cell receptor beta chains from one sample sequenced in a study of tumor-infiltrating lymphocytes in primary liver carcinoma. A constant-region primer primed TCR beta cDNA synthesis from about 490 ng of total RNA. Slightly modified ARM-PCR served as the procedure for the TCR beta libraries. These libraries came from three rounds of nested multiplex PCR. Researchers ran the first two PCR rounds for roughly 11 cycles each with TRBV1-TRBV30 forward primers and a C-beta reverse primer. TCRdb re-derived calls from the multiplex PCR reads in MiXCR, one entry per CDR3 protein. The sample has fewer than 350,000 distinct CDR3 sequences, around three fifths seen once. Alongside blood RNA obtained from unsorted whole blood, germline DNA was also extracted. The sequenced sample consisted of peripheral blood. These receptors were obtained from a man between 40 and 49 years old with primary liver carcinoma and hepatitis B virus infection.

Remarks on this clonotype: A much larger clone lies one base from this, so it may be a read error. The chain employs TRBV4-1 and TRBJ2-7, with D perhaps matching TRBD2 (5 bases). V was cut by 1 base and J by 2 bases, with 15 bases left in between. The germline V gene has CDR1 MGHRA and CDR2 YSYEKL. This CDR3 spans 16 amino acids. In nucleotides, the CDR3 is TGCGCCAGCAGCCAAGCTATCGGGAAGCAGCCCTACGAGCAGTACTTC. It specifies CASSQAIGKQPYEQYF.

Details on this clonotype: This may arise from a read error, as a much more abundant clone is one base away. This rearrangement joins TRBV4-1 to TRBJ2-3; D gene uncertain. The V and J ends lost 4 bases and 0 bases respectively, with 8 bases between them. Germline V gene lookup returns CDR1 MGHRA and CDR2 YSYEKL. This CDR3 is built from 14 residues. The CDR3 nucleotides read TGCGCCAGCAGCCGAGTCCTAAGCACAGATACGCAGTATTTT. Translation: CASSRVLSTDTQYF.

The chain combines TRBV28 with TRBJ2-1, with 11 positions matching TRBD2. V was clipped by 2 bases and J by 0 bases; unmatched bases: 15. The CDR3 length is 21 residues. Germline CDR1 is MDHEN and CDR2 is SYDVKM. CDR3 region: CASSLVDRGLAVMSSYNEQFF. The CDR3 DNA follows: TGTGCCAGCAGTTTAGTGGACCGGGGACTAGCGGTTATGAGCTCCTACAATGAGCAGTTCTTC.

This clonotype has a single count. The chain combines TRBV6-2 or TRBV6-3 with TRBJ2-5; 9 nucleotides line up with TRBD1. With 9 bases clipped from V and 6 bases from J, the junction kept 11 bases outside the gene matches. Germline V lookup: CDR1 MNHEY, CDR2 SVGEGT. The CDR3 extends over 14 amino acids. This CDR3 reads CARSQQGASKTQYF. The CDR3 DNA reads TGTGCCAGGAGTCAACAGGGGGCCTCGAAGACCCAGTACTTC.

As regards this clonotype: A much larger clone lies a single base off, so this may be a read error. The V gene is TRBV6-5, the J gene TRBJ1-3; D possibly corresponds to TRBD1 (5 bases). Trimming took off 6 bases at V and 7 bases at J, with 22 bases between the two ends. Germline CDR1 MNHEY, CDR2 SVGAGI. This CDR3 is built from 16 residues. CDR3 region: CASSEDSISIWNTIYF. CDR3 DNA: TGTGCCAGCAGCGAAGACAGCATCAGCATTTGGAACACCATATATTTT.

V usage is TRBV11-2 and J usage is TRBJ2-1; 7 nucleotides agree with TRBD2. The germline V gene encodes CDR1 SGHAT and CDR2 FQNNGV. V lost 5 bases to trimming and J lost 5 bases; unmatched junction nucleotides: 9. This CDR3 has 15 residues. CDR3 region: CASSMGEGRNNEQFF. DNA for the CDR3: TGTGCCAGCAGCATGGGGGAGGGCCGGAACAATGAGCAGTTCTTC.

With regard to this clonotype: At one boundary the junction diverges from the germline segment, which might be a read error. This chain uses TRBV6-6 with TRBJ1-1; TRBD1 might be the D (6 bases). The length of the CDR3 is 14 residues. The germline CDR1 and CDR2 sequences are MNHNY and SVGAGI (reference sequence). The CDR3 DNA is TGTGCCAGCAGTTACGGGGGCCTGAACACTGAAACTTTCTTT. Translating gives CASSYGGLNTETFF.

This clonotype was seen many times. The chain joins TRBV10-3 to TRBJ2-5; D gene ambiguous. The germline V gene has CDR1 ENHRY and CDR2 SYGVKD. The V and J ends lost 3 bases and 0 bases respectively, with 2 bases between them. This CDR3 has 12 residues. The CDR3 DNA sequence: TGTGCCATCAGTGACAACCAAGAGACCCAGTACTTC. The encoded protein is CAISDNQETQYF.

This rearrangement joins TRBV25-1 to TRBJ1-5, with D possibly matching TRBD1 (6 bases). Between the trimmed V and J ends, which lost 2 bases and 6 bases, there was a span of 20 bases. CDR3 size: 17 residues. From germline, CDR1 is MGHDK and CDR2 SYGVNS. CDR3 nucleotides: TGTGCCAGCAGTGAACACCTCAGGGGTAATGTGGGTCAGCCCCAGCATTTT. It translates to CASSEHLRGNVGQPQHF.

This clonotype was found many times. The V and J genes are TRBV10-3 and TRBJ1-1, with D perhaps TRBD1 (5 bases). The CDR3 spans 14 residues. Trimming pared 2 bases from V and 3 bases from J, leaving 10 bases between. Germline values: CDR1 ENHRY, CDR2 SYGVKD. CDR3 region: CAISEGQGDTEAFF. The CDR3 bases are TGTGCCATCAGTGAGGGGCAGGGAGACACTGAAGCTTTCTTT.

The rearrangement uses TRBV5-8 and TRBJ2-1; 7 nucleotides align to TRBD1. Germline loops: CDR1 SGHTS, CDR2 YDEGEE. Trimming cost V 5 bases and J 8 bases; bases outside gene matches: 7. The CDR3 sequence is 13 residues long. This chain's CDR3 is CASRKGQADEQFF. In DNA form, the CDR3 reads TGTGCCAGCAGAAAAGGACAGGCGGATGAGCAGTTCTTC.

This rearrangement joins TRBV5-6 to TRBJ2-7; 8 bases line up with TRBD2. With V trimmed by 0 bases and J by 5 bases, 7 bases remained unmatched. Germline V gene lookup returns CDR1 SGHDT and CDR2 YYEEEE. CDR3 length equals 15 residues. This CDR3 is CASSLGLAGKDEQYF. CDR3 DNA: TGTGCCAGCAGCTTGGGGCTAGCGGGTAAGGACGAGCAGTACTTC.

Ten or more counts support this clonotype. The chain combines TRBV6-6 with TRBJ2-3; 13 bases agree with TRBD2. The V and J ends lost 6 bases and 5 bases, in that order; junction bases with no gene match: 14. The CDR3 sequence is 18 residues long. Germline assignment: CDR1 MNHNY and CDR2 SVGAGI (reference sequence). The CDR3 loop is CASSSITGTSGTGDTQYF. CDR3 nucleotide sequence: TGTGCCAGCAGCTCCATCACCGGGACTAGCGGGACAGGAGATACGCAGTATTTT.

In the case of this clonotype: Germline is not matched at one junction end, which may reflect a read error. The gene calls are TRBV5-5 and TRBJ1-1; a possible D gene is TRBD1 (5 bases). From germline, CDR1 is SGHKS and CDR2 YYEKEE (reference sequence). This CDR3 is 13 amino acids long. The CDR3 nucleotides are TGTGCCAGCAGCTTCCGCAGGGAGACTGAAACTTTCTTT. Encoded protein: CASSFRRETETFF.

Of note for this clonotype: This could be a read error, since a much larger clone is one nucleotide away. The genes are TRBV6-5 and TRBJ1-2, with D uncertain. V lost 10 bases and J lost 2, with 8 bases in between. Germline CDR1 MNHEY, CDR2 SVGAGI. This CDR3 region has 11 residues. The CDR3 reads CATLGNYGYTF. CDR3 DNA sequence: TGTGCCACCCTAGGGAACTATGGCTACACCTTC.

A note on this clonotype: Germline is not matched at one junction end, which may reflect a read error. The CDR3 DNA reads as TGTGCCAGAAGCCAATCAAGGGGAGGAAGCATAGATACGCAGTATTTT. Translation gives CARSQSRGGSIDTQYF. The J gene is TRBJ2-3, the V gene TRBV4-2; the D gene is possibly TRBD2 (6 bases). The CDR3 has 16 residues. Germline CDR1 reads LGHNA; CDR2 reads YNFKEQ.

This clonotype turned up a few times. Sequence at one end of the junction differs from germline and may be a read error. This chain's CDR3 is CASSYQRAGELFF. DNA of the CDR3: TGTGCCAGTAGCTATCAGAGGGCAGGGGAGCTGTTTTTT. The gene calls are TRBV11-2 and TRBJ2-2; tentatively, D is TRBD2 (5 bases). Germline lookup yields CDR1 SGHAT and CDR2 FQNNGV. CDR3 size: 13 residues.

Notes on this clonotype: A much larger clone lies a single base off, so this may be a read error. The rearrangement joins TRBV6-6 to TRBJ2-1; 8 bases are shared with TRBD2. Losses at the gene ends were 8 bases for V and 4 bases for J; bases not matched to a gene: 10. The CDR3 totals 15 residues. From germline, CDR1 is MNHNY and CDR2 SVGAGI (reference sequence). CDR3 residues: CASGSSGIGYNEQFF. The CDR3 nucleotides read TGTGCCAGCGGCAGTAGCGGGATAGGGTACAATGAGCAGTTCTTC.